The text below deals with one TCR beta chain. This record belongs to a study of blood T cell repertoires in COVID-19. Study-level background: PBMCs, B-cell-depleted T cells, or T cells provided the cDNA or gDNA that made up the material.

CDR3 length: 15 residues. Germline CDR1 and CDR2: MNHEY and SMNVEV (reference sequence). With 10 bases clipped from V and 4 bases from J, the junction kept 13 bases outside the gene matches. This table comes from immunoSEQ multiplex PCR, and its TCRdb copy is limited to in-frame clones, with some not included. Of over 150,000 clones in the sample, 80% to 90% were seen once. Sequenced material: peripheral blood. This chain joins TRBV27 and TRBJ2-1, with 7 bases aligning to TRBD2. The source is a human donor in a cohort sampled during active COVID-19. CDR3 bases: TGTGCCACCACCCTGGCTCCTAGCGGTTACAATGAGCAGTTCTTC. Its translation is CATTLAPSGYNEQFF.